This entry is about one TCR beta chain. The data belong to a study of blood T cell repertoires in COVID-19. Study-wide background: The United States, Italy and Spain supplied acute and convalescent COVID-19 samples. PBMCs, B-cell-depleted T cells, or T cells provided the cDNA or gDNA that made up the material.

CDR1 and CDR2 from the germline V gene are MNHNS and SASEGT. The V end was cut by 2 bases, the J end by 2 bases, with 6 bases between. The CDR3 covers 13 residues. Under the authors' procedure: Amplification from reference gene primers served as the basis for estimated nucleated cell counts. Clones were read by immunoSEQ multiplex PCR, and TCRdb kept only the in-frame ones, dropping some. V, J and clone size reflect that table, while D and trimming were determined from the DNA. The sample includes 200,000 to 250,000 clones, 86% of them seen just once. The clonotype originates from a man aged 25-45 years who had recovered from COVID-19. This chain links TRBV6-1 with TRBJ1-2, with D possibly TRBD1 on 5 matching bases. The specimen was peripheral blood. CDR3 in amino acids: CASSERGNYGYTF. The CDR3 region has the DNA TGTGCCAGCAGTGAAAGGGGAAACTATGGCTACACCTTC.